This T cell receptor beta chain was sequenced for a study of CD8 T cells in ankylosing spondylitis. The CDR3 is made up of 15 amino acids. Germline-derived CDR1 and CDR2 are LGHNA and YNFKEQ. The V gene lost 4 bases and the J gene lost 5 bases, with 17 bases spanning the gap. TCRdb re-derived calls from the 5' RACE reads in MiXCR, one entry per CDR3 protein. The top ten hold about 0.49% of the sample, which has 750,000 to 850,000 distinct CDR3 sequences, 12% seen once. The study's findings and limits: Disease-linked clones were CD8+ and relatively rare in peripheral blood. Ankylosing spondylitis blood seemed to carry a telltale TCR beta motif made of about 8 highly homologous variants.

A few counts support this clonotype. Its specificity is not known. The chain is built from TRBV4-2 and TRBJ1-1; D gene unclear. The clonotype originates from a male donor with ankylosing spondylitis. Specimen: blood, either unsorted or a sorted T cell fraction (not recorded which). The CDR3 region is CASSPPEERSTEAFF. In nucleotides, the CDR3 is TGTGCCAGCAGCCCTCCGGAGGAGAGGTCAACTGAAGCTTTCTTT.